The 20 T cell receptor beta chains below all came from one sample that was sequenced in a study of blood T cell repertoires in COVID-19. The method was immunoSEQ multiplex PCR; TCRdb's version includes in-frame clones alone and lacks a portion of them. The sample lists roughly 230,000 clones; about four fifths were seen once. Sequencing was done on a sample of peripheral blood. Every receptor here comes from a man aged 40-50 years with active or convalescent COVID-19.

The gene calls are TRBV19 and TRBJ2-5; weak D call: TRBD2 (6 bases). This CDR3 spans 15 amino acids. Trimming cost V 3 bases and J 5 bases, with 16 bases left between them. Germline assignment: CDR1 LNHDA and CDR2 SQIVND (reference sequence). The CDR3 here is CASSIPGLTAETQYF. The CDR3 DNA reads TGTGCCAGTAGTATCCCCGGACTAACCGCGGAGACCCAGTACTTC.

The rearrangement joins TRBV4-1 to TRBJ2-3; 7 bases are shared with TRBD2. The CDR3 is 14 amino acids. V lost 1 base and J lost 5; bases outside the gene matches: 3. CDR1 and CDR2 (germline): MGHRA, YSYEKL. CDR3 sequence: CASSQGGGGDTQYF. The DNA for the CDR3 is TGCGCCAGCAGCCAAGGCGGGGGTGGAGATACGCAGTATTTT.

The chain joins TRBV30 to TRBJ1-4; D may be TRBD1 (6 bases). This CDR3 spans 14 amino acids. Germline values: CDR1 GTSNPN, CDR2 SVGIG (reference sequence). V lost 3 bases, J lost 8 bases, and 16 bases lay in between. CDR3 residues: CAWRNAGAGEKLFF. DNA of the CDR3: TGTGCCTGGAGAAACGCAGGGGCCGGCGAAAAACTGTTTTTT.

This clone was seen a handful of times. The chain uses TRBV30 and TRBJ1-1; 9 positions match TRBD1. With 2 bases clipped from V and 7 bases from J, the junction kept 8 bases outside the gene matches. The CDR3 has 14 residues. The V gene's germline CDR1 is GTSNPN and CDR2 SVGIG (reference sequence). The CDR3 nucleotides are TGTGCCTGGAGTTTTGGACAGGGGCAGGATGAAGCTTTCTTT. Translating gives CAWSFGQGQDEAFF.

In DNA form, the CDR3 reads TGTGCCAGCAGCTTGCTCGACAGGGTTCAAGCCGGGGAGCTGTTTTTT. Translation gives CASSLLDRVQAGELFF. This chain links TRBV11-3 with TRBJ2-2; TRBD1 aligns across 7 bases. Germline trimming cut 3 bases from V and 6 bases from J; bases unmatched to any gene: 10. The CDR3 is 16 amino acids. CDR1 and CDR2 (germline): SGHNT, YENEEA.

The chain links TRBV7-6 to TRBJ2-7; tentative D call: TRBD2 (5 bases). The ends were cut back, 5 bases at V and 3 bases at J, with 17 bases in the middle. In germline, CDR1 is SGHVS, CDR2 FNYEAQ. The CDR3 runs 15 residues. The CDR3 sequence is CASSPPSGKLYEQYF. The CDR3 DNA reads as TGTGCCAGCAGCCCGCCGTCCGGGAAGCTCTACGAGCAGTACTTC.

V gene TRBV2 combines with J gene TRBJ2-1; D is unresolved. The germline V and J ends were trimmed by 2 bases and 7 bases, with 15 bases remaining between them. Germline V lookup: CDR1 SNHLY, CDR2 FYNNEI. This CDR3 comprises 15 residues. The CDR3 sequence: CASSEMETSGNEQFF. The DNA of the CDR3 is TGTGCCAGCAGTGAAATGGAGACCTCGGGTAATGAGCAGTTCTTC.

The J gene is TRBJ1-2, the V gene TRBV5-1, with 9 bases lining up with TRBD1. CDR1 SGHRS and CDR2 YFSETQ come from the germline V gene. Germline trimming cut 4 bases from V and 2 bases from J; bases unmatched to any gene: 3. The CDR3 consists of 14 residues. CDR3 sequence (DNA): TGCGCCAGCAGCAAGGGACAGGGAAACTATGGCTACACCTTC. Protein product: CASSKGQGNYGYTF.

The V call is TRBV6-5, the J call TRBJ1-4; weak D call: TRBD1 (5 bases). Trimming took 4 bases from V and 5 from J, leaving 11 bases between them. Germline loops: CDR1 MNHEY, CDR2 SVGAGI. The CDR3 spans 14 residues. DNA of the CDR3: TGTGCCAGCAGTTGGGGACTGGGGAATGAAAAACTGTTTTTT. This encodes CASSWGLGNEKLFF.

A note on this clone: The junction does not match germline at one end; this may be a read error. CDR3 loop: CASSLARGTGTGSYKQYF. The CDR3 nucleotides read TGTGCCAGCAGCTTAGCGAGGGGGACGGGGACGGGATCCTACAAGCAGTACTTC. V usage is TRBV7-6 and J usage is TRBJ2-7, with D possibly being TRBD1 (6 bases). Germline loops: CDR1 SGHVS, CDR2 FNYEAQ. The CDR3 length is 18 residues.

J is TRBJ1-4 and V is TRBV21-1; TRBD1 was called by the table and not checked on the DNA. TRBV21-1 is a known pseudogene. The CDR3 loop spans 15 amino acids. CDR3 loop: CASTPVSVRNEKLFF. CDR3 DNA: TGTGCCAGCACCCCAGTTTCTGTTCGTAATGAAAAACTGTTTTTT.

This clone is a singleton in its sample. The gene calls are TRBV12-3 or TRBV12-4 and TRBJ1-2, with a tentative D call TRBD1 (5 bases). The CDR3 loop spans 12 amino acids. The ends were cut back, 8 bases at V and 3 bases at J, with 10 bases in the middle. The CDR3, as DNA: TGTGCCAGCTCCAGGGCGGACTATGGCTACACCTTC. Encoded protein: CASSRADYGYTF.

The J gene is TRBJ1-6, the V gene TRBV11-2, with a weak D call TRBD1 (5 bases). Looked up from germline, CDR1 is SGHAT and CDR2 is FQNNGV. The CDR3 is 17 residues long. V lost 0 bases and J 9 bases, leaving 18 bases between the germline ends. CDR3 DNA: TGTGCCAGCAGCTTAGATCGATCGGAGGGGCCCGGTTCACCCCTCCACTTT. It codes for CASSLDRSEGPGSPLHF.

This chain connects TRBV30 to TRBJ2-1, with D maybe TRBD1 (5 bases). V was clipped by 3 bases and J by 6 bases, with 12 bases between them. CDR3 length equals 13 residues. Germline lookup yields CDR1 GTSNPN and CDR2 SVGIG (reference sequence). CDR3 amino acids: CAWSLGHLNEQFF. The DNA of the CDR3 is TGTGCCTGGAGCCTAGGACACCTCAATGAGCAGTTCTTC.

This chain connects TRBV10-3 to TRBJ1-1; the D is unclear. This CDR3 region has 11 residues. V dropped 6 bases and J dropped 1 base, with 3 bases sitting between them. Looked up from germline, CDR1 is ENHRY and CDR2 is SYGVKD. The CDR3 nucleotides are TGTGCCATCAGCTGGAACACTGAAGCTTTCTTT. It specifies CAISWNTEAFF.

This sequence joins TRBV13 and TRBJ2-7; 8 bases are shared with TRBD1. Losses at the gene ends were 5 bases for V and 5 bases for J; bases not matched to a gene: 8. Per the germline V gene, CDR1 is PRHDT and CDR2 is FYEKMQ (reference sequence). This CDR3 has 14 amino acids. CDR3 coding DNA: TGTGCCAGCAGCAGGGACAGGTCCCTGGACGAGCAGTACTTC. This encodes CASSRDRSLDEQYF.

This chain links TRBV7-2 with TRBJ1-6; 9 positions agree with TRBD1. Trimming at V came to 7 bases and at J to 8 bases, leaving 6 bases not matched to a gene. Germline loops: CDR1 SGHTA, CDR2 FQGNSA. The CDR3 is 14 amino acids. CDR3 region: CASTSGQGYSPLHF. CDR3 nucleotides: TGTGCCAGCACCAGTGGACAGGGGTATTCACCCCTCCACTTT.

The CDR3 coding sequence is TGTGCCAGCAGTGATTCCAGAAACACTGAAGCTTTCTTT. Residues: CASSDSRNTEAFF. The chain joins TRBV6-1 to TRBJ1-1, with D unclear. Trimming stripped 3 bases from V and 2 bases from J, with 7 bases between. From germline, CDR1 is MNHNS and CDR2 SASEGT. This CDR3 region has 13 residues.

V and J are TRBV7-3 and TRBJ2-1, with D perhaps matching TRBD2 (6 bases). Between the trimmed V and J ends, which lost 1 base and 2 bases, there was a span of 18 bases. Germline V gene data show CDR1 as SGHTA and CDR2 as FQGTGA. The CDR3 has 18 amino acids. This CDR3 is CASSLIPPGLSTYNEQFF. The CDR3 nucleotides are TGTGCCAGCAGCTTAATACCCCCGGGACTCTCCACCTACAATGAGCAGTTCTTC.

The rearrangement uses TRBV7-2 and TRBJ1-2, with 11 bases identical to TRBD1. Germline CDR1 and CDR2: SGHTA and FQGNSA. With V trimmed by 1 base and J by 5 bases, 12 bases remained unmatched. This CDR3 comprises 18 residues. CDR3 loop: CASSLVSPSDRGLYGYTF. CDR3 DNA sequence: TGTGCCAGCAGCTTAGTCTCCCCGTCGGACAGGGGGCTTTATGGCTACACCTTC.